The 16 T cell receptor beta chains below all came from one sample that was sequenced in a study of CD8 T cells in Susac syndrome. When the RNA was reverse transcribed, random hexamers were used with an input of roughly 0.45 to 1 ug. MiXCR, run by TCRdb on the immunoSEQ multiplex PCR reads, gives a single entry per CDR3 protein. The sample has about 150,000 distinct CDR3 sequences; 90% to 95% are singletons. Sequencing used CD4+ T cells from PBMCs. The receptors were sampled from a human donor with Susac syndrome.

The rearrangement joins TRBV5-6 to TRBJ2-5, with D unresolved. Germline loops: CDR1 SGHDT, CDR2 YYEEEE. CDR3 size: 11 residues. V lost 7 bases and J lost 5, with 9 bases in between. Here the CDR3 reads CASGVEETQYF. The CDR3, as DNA: TGTGCCAGCGGGGTGGAGGAGACCCAGTACTTC.

The chain carries TRBV5-4 and TRBJ2-1; 7 bases are shared with TRBD2. CDR1 and CDR2 (germline): SGHNT, YYREEE (reference sequence). The CDR3 is 14 residues long. V was clipped by 3 bases and J by 8 bases; unmatched bases: 8. This chain's CDR3 is CASSSSLGRDEQFF. The DNA for the CDR3 is TGTGCCAGCAGCTCGTCGTTGGGGAGGGATGAGCAGTTCTTC.

This chain uses TRBV3-1 with TRBJ2-1; D gene ambiguous. The CDR3 contains 12 residues. Trimming removed 0 bases at V and 10 bases at J, with 7 bases between. Germline V gives CDR1 LGHDT, CDR2 YNNKEL (reference sequence). The CDR3 spells CASSQEGWEQFF. The CDR3 DNA is TGTGCCAGCAGCCAAGAAGGGTGGGAGCAGTTCTTC.

The chain recombines TRBV11-3 with TRBJ2-1; maybe TRBD1 (5 bases). The CDR3 spans 15 residues. Germline CDR1 reads SGHNT; CDR2 reads YENEEA. Trimming took off 5 bases at V and 6 bases at J, with 17 bases between the two ends. CDR3 bases: TGTGCCAGCAGCCAGGGTCGTCTAAGGGGCAATGAGCAGTTCTTC. This translates into CASSQGRLRGNEQFF.

The chain combines TRBV2 with TRBJ1-4; TRBD1 matches at 7 bases. Germline V gene sequence: CDR1 SNHLY, CDR2 FYNNEI. The trim removed 8 bases at V and 4 bases at J, leaving 7 bases unmatched. The CDR3 loop spans 14 amino acids. CDR3 DNA sequence: TGTGCCAGCGTCGCAGGGGGGAGTAATGAAAAACTGTTTTTT. Amino acid sequence: CASVAGGSNEKLFF.

CDR3 bases: TGCGCCAGCAGCCCGCGCAGAGGAGTGTCCTACGAGCAGTACTTC. Translation: CASSPRRGVSYEQYF. V usage is TRBV5-1 and J usage is TRBJ2-7, with D unresolved. V lost 4 bases and J 1 base, leaving 15 bases between the germline ends. The CDR3 covers 15 residues. Germline V gene lookup returns CDR1 SGHRS and CDR2 YFSETQ. The full variable domain, with the rest looked up from reference TRBV5-1 and TRBJ2-7, is KAGVTQTPRYLIKTRGQQVTLSCSPISGHRSVSWYQQTPGQGLQFLFEYFSETQRNKGNFPGRFSGRQFSNSRSEMNVSTLELGDSALYLCASSPRRGVSYEQYFGPGTRLTVT.

The chain recombines TRBV6-2 or TRBV6-3 with TRBJ1-6; weak D call: TRBD1 (6 bases). Trimming stripped 6 bases from V and 6 bases from J, with 12 bases between. The germline V gene encodes CDR1 MNHEY and CDR2 SVGEGT. This CDR3 has 14 amino acids. The CDR3: CASSRDRSNSPLHF. The CDR3 region has the DNA TGTGCCAGCAGCCGCGACAGGTCTAATTCACCCCTCCACTTT.

This clonotype came up once. This chain uses TRBV4-1 with TRBJ2-2, with 10 positions matching TRBD2. The germline V gene encodes CDR1 MGHRA and CDR2 YSYEKL. Losses at the gene ends were 1 base for V and 5 bases for J; bases not matched to a gene: 7. The CDR3 totals 17 residues. CDR3 region: CASSQGTLAGMTGELFF. As DNA, the CDR3 is TGCGCCAGCAGCCAAGGAACACTAGCGGGGATGACCGGGGAGCTGTTTTTT.

The rearrangement joins TRBV19 to TRBJ1-1, with TRBD1 as a possible D gene (6 bases). Germline values: CDR1 LNHDA, CDR2 SQIVND (reference sequence). The CDR3 loop spans 13 amino acids. Trimming removed 6 bases from V and 8 bases from J, with 16 bases in between. DNA for the CDR3: TGTGCCAGTAGGCAGAGGACAGCCCCCGAAGCTTTCTTT. Its protein product is CASRQRTAPEAFF.

The J gene is TRBJ2-3, the V gene TRBV15; D may be TRBD2 (7 bases). Germline values: CDR1 LNHNV, CDR2 YYDKDF (reference sequence). The CDR3 contains 14 residues. The germline V and J ends were trimmed by 5 bases and 3 bases, with 12 bases remaining between them. The CDR3: CATSGGGLTDTQYF. The CDR3 nucleotides are TGTGCCACCAGCGGGGGGGGCCTTACAGATACGCAGTATTTT.

The V gene is TRBV15, the J gene TRBJ2-3; D is perhaps TRBD1 or TRBD2 (5 bases each). The CDR3 totals 16 residues. The V end lost 2 bases, the J end lost 2 bases, and 14 bases lay between the germline ends. Germline V gene lookup returns CDR1 LNHNV and CDR2 YYDKDF (reference sequence). Here the CDR3 reads CATSRTGLGTTDTQYF. In DNA, the CDR3 is TGTGCCACCAGCAGAACCGGATTGGGGACCACAGATACGCAGTATTTT.

V and J are TRBV29-1 and TRBJ2-7; TRBD1 aligns across 12 bases. The CDR3 is 13 residues long. Germline loops: CDR1 SQVTM, CDR2 ANQGSEA. Trimming took 6 bases from V and 9 from J; bases not matched to a gene: 9. DNA of the CDR3: TGCAGCGTCGAGGGACAGGGGGCGCGCCGGCAGTACTTC. Translation gives CSVEGQGARRQYF.

CDR3 sequence: CAKRGQINQPQHF. DNA of the CDR3: TGCGCCAAAAGGGGACAAATTAATCAGCCCCAGCATTTT. The chain is built from TRBV23-1 and TRBJ1-5, with a tentative D call TRBD1 (6 bases). TRBV23-1 is flagged as an ORF with uncertain function. The germline V and J ends were trimmed by 10 bases and 4 bases, with 14 bases remaining between them. CDR3 size: 13 residues.

The chain recombines TRBV29-1 with TRBJ1-3; D gene ambiguous. This CDR3 is built from 13 residues. V was clipped by 5 bases and J by 0 bases, with 8 bases between them. CDR1 SQVTM and CDR2 ANQGSEA come from the germline V gene. CDR3 nucleotide sequence: TGCAGCGTTCTACAGAGCTCTGGAAACACCATATATTTT. Translation: CSVLQSSGNTIYF.

The chain employs TRBV29-1 and TRBJ2-1, with TRBD2 matching 11 bases. Germline V CDR1 and CDR2: SQVTM, ANQGSEA. V shed 6 bases and J 5 bases; nucleotides not matched to a gene: 0. There are 12 residues in the CDR3. This CDR3 reads CSVGLADNEQFF. CDR3 coding DNA: TGCAGCGTGGGACTAGCGGACAATGAGCAGTTCTTC.

V usage is TRBV18 and J usage is TRBJ1-1; no reliable D call. The CDR3 loop spans 15 amino acids. Trimming removed 3 bases from V and 0 bases from J, with 11 bases in between. Germline V gives CDR1 KGHSH, CDR2 LQKENI. CDR3 sequence: CASSPLDPLNTEAFF. The CDR3 region has the DNA TGTGCCAGCTCACCTTTAGACCCTCTGAACACTGAAGCTTTCTTT.